This TCR beta chain came from a study of blood T cell repertoires in COVID-19 (dated by TCRdb to 2020 to 2022). With respect to the entire study: Collaborator samples came from the United States, Italy and Spain and covered acute and convalescent phases of COVID-19. Samples came from the ongoing ImmuneRACE study (first 160 participants) plus 1,254 subjects from 6 global collaborators. The dataset comprised deeply sampled blood TCRbeta repertoires from subjects exposed to, actively infected with, or recovered from COVID-19. Sample metadata almost always included a de-identified subject ID, COVID-19 status, age in years and sex. The material from the prospective study consisted of cDNA or gDNA derived from T cells, B-cell-depleted T cells, or PBMCs. Where available, HLA class I and class II types were obtained from metadata supplied by the sample provider rather than from assay-based typing. A freely available public database, intended as a resource for researchers studying the immune response to SARS-CoV-2, is where the repertoires were released.

About this clone: What antigen it recognizes has not been identified. Germline is not matched at one junction end, which may reflect a read error.

The collaborating institutions used their own protocols to collect whole blood in K2EDTA tubes. For TCRbeta analysis, collaborators shipped samples as frozen whole blood, isolated PBMCs, or DNA extracted from either of those sample types. TCRbeta CDR3 regions were amplified from genomic DNA using the immunoSEQ Assay, a bias-controlled multiplex PCR. In the authors' own workflow: The number of nucleated cells in each sample was estimated by amplification of reference gene primers within the assay. To quantify the absolute abundance of each unique TCRbeta CDR3 rearrangement, sequence reads were collapsed and filtered. For each sample, productive Simpson clonality was calculated by taking the square root of Simpson's diversity index across productive rearrangements. In TCRdb, the immuneACCESS table is reduced to in-frame sequences with V and J assigned. These tables do not hold every clone; where another copy was compared, an unresolved V gene accounts for under half, and the others remain unexplained. V and J calls plus clone size are reproduced from that table; the DNA served to infer D and trimming. This sample lists over 45,000 clones; roughly four fifths were detected once. The top ten constitute about 2% of the sample.

For CDR1 and CDR2, the germline V gene (reference sequence) lists MNHEY and SMNVEV. The CDR3 contains 15 residues, cysteine and phenylalanine counted. The only DNA kept is the CDR3, 45 bases in frame from the first base. The investigation overall reported the following: Clinical and demographic metadata were provided uncurated, with the amount varying by source and participant.

This TCR was sampled from a woman aged 55-70 years with acute or convalescent COVID-19. The V and J genes are TRBV27 and TRBJ1-5, with TRBD1 tentatively as D gene (5 bases match). Specimen: peripheral blood. CDR3 sequence: CASSLSGHRNQPQHF. The nucleotide sequence reads as follows: TGTGCCAGCAGTCTATCAGGACACCGAAATCAGCCCCAGCATTTT.